Listed here are 10 T cell receptor beta chains from one sample, sequenced in a study of shared clonotypes between healthy human individuals. Terminally differentiated effector memory CD45RA+ cells were left out of the naive CD8 fraction, which was CD45RO-negative and positively selected for CCR7. The table came from immunoSEQ multiplex PCR; TCRdb's copy has only in-frame clones and leaves some out. The profile shows around 2,000,000 clones, about 92% of them singletons. The sample comprised naive CD8+ T cells from PBMCs. These receptors were obtained from a man aged 18 to 30 in good health. Some clones in this sample may be carry-over from other donors' samples.

V usage is TRBV7-9 and J usage is TRBJ1-1; D uncertain. V was pared by 4 bases and J by 0 bases, with 6 bases between. The CDR3 loop spans 13 amino acids. In germline, CDR1 is SEHNR, CDR2 FQNEAQ (reference sequence). The CDR3 DNA reads as TGTGCCAGCAGCTACACCGTGAACACTGAAGCTTTCTTT. Encoded protein: CASSYTVNTEAFF.

The table lists this clone with a count of one. V is TRBV2 and J is TRBJ2-7; D may be TRBD2 (6 bases). This CDR3 is built from 14 residues. Germline V gene sequence: CDR1 SNHLY, CDR2 FYNNEI. Trimming removed 2 bases at V and 4 bases at J, with 12 bases between. CDR3: CASSEYSGRYEQYF. The CDR3 DNA sequence: TGTGCCAGCAGTGAATACAGCGGGCGGTACGAGCAGTACTTC.

V is TRBV7-9 and J is TRBJ2-5, with D tentatively TRBD1 (5 bases). From germline, CDR1 is SEHNR and CDR2 FQNEAQ (reference sequence). V was clipped by 5 bases and J by 2 bases, with 15 bases between them. The CDR3 spans 15 residues. The CDR3 reads CASSPHGALQETQYF. CDR3 nucleotide sequence: TGTGCCAGCAGCCCCCATGGGGCTCTTCAAGAGACCCAGTACTTC.

This sequence joins TRBV11-2 and TRBJ2-3; 12 bases map to TRBD2. Germline CDR1 reads SGHAT; CDR2 reads FQNNGV. The V segment lost 5 bases and the J segment 1 base; nucleotides outside the gene matches: 4. The CDR3 length is 16 residues. Here the CDR3 DNA reads TGTGCCAGCAGCGTTTCTAGCGGGAGGGGCACAGATACGCAGTATTTT. It translates to CASSVSSGRGTDTQYF.

The chain links TRBV27 to TRBJ2-1; D unclear. V lost 5 bases, J lost 7 bases, and 18 bases lay in between. Germline CDR1 MNHEY, CDR2 SMNVEV (reference sequence). This CDR3 is 15 amino acids long. The CDR3 spells CASSPTYYPGNEQFF. The DNA of the CDR3 is TGTGCCAGCAGTCCGACCTACTATCCCGGGAATGAGCAGTTCTTC.

The chain employs TRBV27 and TRBJ1-2, with TRBD1 matching over 8 bases. Unmatched junction bases numbered 10, after V lost 5 bases and J lost 8 bases. CDR1 is MNHEY and CDR2 is SMNVEV in the germline V gene (reference sequence). The CDR3 is 14 residues long. The CDR3 DNA reads TGTGCCAGCAGTCCCCAGCAGGGGGCGCGAGGCTACACCTTC. Translation gives CASSPQQGARGYTF.

On this clone itself: Other DNA sequences of this sample code for an identical CDR3. J is TRBJ2-7 and V is TRBV9; TRBD2 agrees at 7 bases. Germline CDR1 SGDLS, CDR2 YYNGEE. The CDR3 extends over 15 amino acids. Trimming at V came to 1 base and at J to 1 base, leaving 5 bases not matched to a gene. As DNA, the CDR3 is TGTGCCAGCAGCGTATCTAGCGGCAGTTCCTACGAGCAGTACTTC. Protein sequence: CASSVSSGSSYEQYF.

Of note for this clone: The identical CDR3 is also encoded by other nucleotide sequences in the sample. The DNA of the CDR3 is TGTGCCAGCAGCGTTGGAGTCAGAGGCACAGATACGCAGTATTTT. Translation gives CASSVGVRGTDTQYF. The rearrangement links TRBV9 to TRBJ2-3; D gene ambiguous. This CDR3 is 15 amino acids long. Trimming stripped 2 bases from V and 1 base from J, with 11 bases between. Germline loops: CDR1 SGDLS, CDR2 YYNGEE. The variable domain in full, completed from reference TRBV9 and TRBJ2-3, reads DSGVTQTPKHLITATGQRVTLRCSPRSGDLSVYWYQQSLDQGLQFLIQYYNGEERAKGNILERFSAQQFPDLHSELNLSSLELGDSALYFCASSVGVRGTDTQYFGPGTRLTVL.

V gene TRBV7-3 combines with J gene TRBJ2-1, with TRBD2 identical over 12 bases. This CDR3 region has 16 residues. Germline-derived CDR1 and CDR2 are SGHTA and FQGTGA. V gave up 3 bases and J gave up 5 bases; unmatched junction bases: 5. CDR3 nucleotides: TGTGCCAGCAGCTTCCTAGCGGGAGGGGAAAACAATGAGCAGTTCTTC. Protein product: CASSFLAGGENNEQFF.

The genes are TRBV27 and TRBJ2-1, with D possibly matching TRBD2 (7 bases). Trimming removed 6 bases from V and 12 bases from J, with 15 bases in between. The CDR3 is 12 residues long. Per germline, CDR1 MNHEY and CDR2 SMNVEV (reference sequence). In nucleotides, the CDR3 is TGTGCCAGCAGGGGGGGGCGTTCTAGGCAGTTCTTC. Its protein product is CASRGGRSRQFF.